The entry that follows covers one T cell receptor beta chain sequence. The sample is drawn from a study of OX40 agonist ivuxolimab in advanced cancers. Method: immunoSEQ multiplex PCR; TCRdb's copy keeps in-frame clones and lacks some. The repertoire consists of tens of thousands of clones, with 65% to 85% occurring once and the leading ten covering less than 2%. Germline V gives CDR1 KGHSH, CDR2 LQKENI. Trimming took off 1 base at V and 0 bases at J, with 4 bases between the two ends. The CDR3 runs 14 residues. The sequencing used CD4+ or CD8+ T cells sorted from blood, collected in a trial of the OX40 agonist ivuxolimab. The TCR was taken from an adult with an advanced solid tumor such as melanoma, head and neck, liver or kidney cancer. The chain is built from TRBV18 and TRBJ1-3; D gene unclear. CDR3 loop: CASSPLPSGNTIYF. Here the CDR3 DNA reads TGTGCCAGCTCACCACTTCCCTCTGGAAACACCATATATTTT.